The 21 T cell receptor beta chains below all came from one sample that was sequenced in a study of blood T cell repertoires in COVID-19. Generated by immunoSEQ multiplex PCR, the TCRdb table keeps only in-frame clones and is missing some. Of roughly 200,000 clones listed, roughly nine tenths were seen once; the top ten hold 3.1%. Input material: PBMCs or T cells enriched from blood (not recorded which). The receptor source for this set is a woman in her forties or fifties in a cohort exposed to, infected with or recovered from COVID-19 (not recorded which).

This clone has just a few counts. V is TRBV27 and J is TRBJ2-3; D ambiguous. The CDR3 runs to 15 residues. Germline CDR1 and CDR2: MNHEY and SMNVEV (reference sequence). The V end lost 9 bases, the J end lost 0 bases, and 16 bases lay between the germline ends. The CDR3 DNA follows: TGTGCCAGTTCTCGAACTACCATTAGCACAGATACGCAGTATTTT. Residues: CASSRTTISTDTQYF.

The chain has TRBV27 and TRBJ2-7; 7 bases line up with TRBD1. This CDR3 has 13 residues. The germline V gene has CDR1 MNHEY and CDR2 SMNVEV (reference sequence). V was pared by 4 bases and J by 2 bases, with 2 bases of the junction left unmatched. The CDR3 sequence: CASSYQGAYEQYF. The CDR3 DNA follows: TGTGCCAGCAGTTACCAGGGGGCCTACGAGCAGTACTTC.

The chain carries TRBV4-2 and TRBJ1-1, with 7 bases lining up with TRBD1. The CDR3 runs 16 residues. Germline CDR1 reads LGHNA; CDR2 reads YNFKEQ. Germline trimming cut 1 base from V and 1 base from J; bases unmatched to any gene: 6. The CDR3 region is CASSQASQGTNTEAFF. CDR3 sequence (DNA): TGTGCCAGCAGCCAAGCCTCACAGGGGACGAACACTGAAGCTTTCTTT.

The CDR3 spells CASRTSSYNEQFF. The CDR3 DNA reads TGTGCCAGCAGAACAAGCTCCTACAATGAGCAGTTCTTC. V usage is TRBV11-1 and J usage is TRBJ2-1; D not resolved. Germline loops: CDR1 SGHAT, CDR2 FQDESV (reference sequence). V lost 6 bases and J 0 bases, leaving 6 bases between the germline ends. The CDR3 length is 13 residues.

As to this clone: This CDR3 is also generated by other DNA sequences in the sample. The chain uses TRBV5-1 and TRBJ2-7; D is uncertain. V was cut by 0 bases and J by 2 bases, with 3 bases left in between. Germline CDR1 is SGHRS and CDR2 is YFSETQ. The CDR3 length is 12 residues. CDR3 DNA sequence: TGCGCCAGCAGCTTGGGTACCTACGAGCAGTACTTC. Translation gives CASSLGTYEQYF.

The chain recombines TRBV2 with TRBJ1-1; D may be TRBD1 (5 bases). The CDR3 consists of 14 residues. From germline, CDR1 is SNHLY and CDR2 FYNNEI. V lost 4 bases and J 7 bases, leaving 16 bases between the germline ends. The CDR3 sequence is CASSGGAWGLEAFF. CDR3 nucleotide sequence: TGTGCCAGCAGTGGAGGGGCTTGGGGACTTGAAGCTTTCTTT.

The CDR3 DNA sequence: TGTGCCAGCAGCCTGAGACAGGGGGCTTACTATGGCTACACCTTC. Translating gives CASSLRQGAYYGYTF. The V gene is TRBV13, the J gene TRBJ1-2, with 10 bases matching TRBD1. The junction had 6 bases not matched to a gene; V was cut back by 5 bases and J by 3 bases. This CDR3 has 15 residues. From germline, CDR1 is PRHDT and CDR2 FYEKMQ (reference sequence).

V is TRBV10-1 and J is TRBJ1-2; weak D call: TRBD1 (6 bases). Trimming took 5 bases from V and 1 from J, leaving 11 bases between them. The CDR3 sequence is 14 residues long. From germline, CDR1 is WNHNN and CDR2 SYGVQD (reference sequence). CDR3 nucleotide sequence: TGCGCCAGCAGTTTCAGGGGTTTTAACTATGGCTACACCTTC. Amino acid sequence: CASSFRGFNYGYTF.

The chain recombines TRBV24-1 with TRBJ2-5, with 12 bases fitting TRBD2. The trim removed 0 bases at V and 0 bases at J, leaving 7 bases unmatched. This CDR3 has 19 residues. Germline values: CDR1 KGHDR, CDR2 SFDVKD. This CDR3 reads CATSDLKLAGGQYQETQYF. DNA of the CDR3: TGTGCCACCAGTGATTTGAAACTAGCGGGGGGCCAATACCAAGAGACCCAGTACTTC.

As for this clone: This may be a read error, as it is one base from a much larger clone. The chain recombines TRBV11-3 with TRBJ1-1; the D is unclear. There are 13 residues in the CDR3. Looked up from germline, CDR1 is SGHNT and CDR2 is YENEEA. The germline V and J ends were trimmed by 0 bases and 0 bases, with 2 bases remaining between them. As DNA, the CDR3 is TGTGCCAGCAGCTTAGACGTGAACACTGAAGCTTTCTTT. Translated, it gives CASSLDVNTEAFF.

The chain uses TRBV24-1 and TRBJ2-1; 13 bases align to TRBD2. V shed 1 base and J 8 bases; nucleotides not matched to a gene: 4. Germline V gene data show CDR1 as KGHDR and CDR2 as SFDVKD. The CDR3 sequence is 16 residues long. The CDR3 sequence: CATSDLGTSGVDEQFF. The CDR3 DNA reads as TGTGCCACCAGTGATTTAGGGACTAGCGGGGTCGATGAGCAGTTCTTC.

The DNA of the CDR3 is TGCGCCAGCACCCCGAGGGCATCGTCGTCTTTCGTGAACTATGGCTACACCTTC. This sequence encodes CASTPRASSSFVNYGYTF. The genes are TRBV5-1 and TRBJ1-2; no reliable D call. This CDR3 is built from 18 residues. Trimming took 6 bases from V and 2 from J, leaving 26 bases between them. CDR1 is SGHRS and CDR2 is YFSETQ in the germline V gene.

J is TRBJ1-1 and V is TRBV12-5; unclear D gene. Per the germline V gene, CDR1 is LGHNT and CDR2 is FRNRAP. With 7 bases removed from V and 6 bases from J, the gap between germline ends came to 12 bases. CDR3 length equals 12 residues. The CDR3, as DNA: TGTGCTAGTGCCCGGGATCACCCTGAAGCTTTCTTT. Amino acid sequence: CASARDHPEAFF. Full variable domain (remainder filled in from reference TRBV12-5 and TRBJ1-1): DARVTQTPRHKVTEMGQEVTMRCQPILGHNTVFWYRQTMMQGLELLAYFRNRAPLDDSGMPKDRFSAEMPDATLATLKIQPSEPRDSAVYFCASARDHPEAFFGQGTRLTVV.

This clone appeared a few times. The V and J genes are TRBV4-1 and TRBJ1-5; tentative D call: TRBD1 (5 bases). Germline CDR1 MGHRA, CDR2 YSYEKL. This CDR3 has 14 residues. V dropped 0 bases and J dropped 5 bases, with 8 bases sitting between them. The CDR3 region is CASSQDGRDQPQHF. CDR3 nucleotides: TGCGCCAGCAGCCAAGATGGCAGGGATCAGCCCCAGCATTTT.

V usage is TRBV19 and J usage is TRBJ1-5, with D possibly matching TRBD1 (5 bases). CDR3 size: 16 residues. The V gene's germline CDR1 is LNHDA and CDR2 SQIVND (reference sequence). V was clipped by 7 bases and J by 3 bases, with 19 bases between them. The CDR3 protein is CASIGGTGRFNQPQHF. CDR3 DNA sequence: TGTGCCAGTATTGGGGGGACGGGACGTTTCAATCAGCCCCAGCATTTT.

This chain joins TRBV19 and TRBJ2-6; no definite D call. CDR1 and CDR2 from the germline V gene are LNHDA and SQIVND (reference sequence). V was pared by 1 base and J by 0 bases, with 16 bases between. The CDR3 totals 19 residues. The CDR3 DNA reads as TGTGCCAGTAGTATAGCGTCCGGTTCGTCAACCTCTGGGGCCAACGTCCTGACTTTC. As protein: CASSIASGSSTSGANVLTF.

The genes are TRBV4-3 and TRBJ2-4; maybe TRBD1 (5 bases). CDR3 length: 17 residues. With 1 base removed from V and 0 bases from J, the gap between germline ends came to 13 bases. CDR1 LGHNA and CDR2 YSLEER come from the germline V gene. CDR3 nucleotides: TGCGCCAGCAGCCAAGTTCTCGACAGTCTAGCCAAAAACATTCAGTACTTC. This encodes CASSQVLDSLAKNIQYF.

This clone was counted between two and nine times. The chain joins TRBV7-3 to TRBJ2-5; D not certain. Between the trimmed V and J ends, which lost 0 bases and 7 bases, there was a span of 12 bases. CDR3 size: 14 residues. Germline values: CDR1 SGHTA, CDR2 FQGTGA. The CDR3 protein is CASSLTPSAATQYF. The DNA of the CDR3 is TGTGCCAGCAGCTTAACCCCCAGCGCCGCGACCCAGTACTTC. The complete variable domain, with remaining parts taken from reference TRBV7-3 and TRBJ2-5, reads GAGVSQTPSNKVTEKGKYVELRCDPISGHTALYWYRQSLGQGPEFLIYFQGTGAADDSGLPNDRFFAVRPEGSVSTLKIQRTERGDSAVYLCASSLTPSAATQYFGPGTRLLVL.

The chain couples TRBV6-5 to TRBJ2-3; 8 bases fit TRBD2. This CDR3 contains 13 residues. Trimming took 5 bases from V and 5 from J; bases not matched to a gene: 3. CDR1 and CDR2 (germline): MNHEY, SVGAGI. Here the CDR3 reads CASSILAVDTQYF. CDR3 in DNA: TGTGCCAGCAGTATACTAGCGGTAGATACGCAGTATTTT.

V and J are TRBV7-6 and TRBJ2-3, with TRBD2 matching over 10 bases. The ends lost 1 base at V and 4 bases at J; junction bases unmatched: 2. CDR1 and CDR2 (germline): SGHVS, FNYEAQ. The CDR3 runs to 15 residues. The CDR3 nucleotides are TGTGCCAGCAGCTTAGATGGACTAGCGGCAGATACGCAGTATTTT. It translates to CASSLDGLAADTQYF.

This chain joins TRBV28 and TRBJ1-2; TRBD1 is a possible D gene (5 bases). The CDR3 length is 15 residues. Germline values: CDR1 MDHEN, CDR2 SYDVKM. Trimming cost V 3 bases and J 5 bases, with 16 bases left between them. CDR3 residues: CASSLGLGRGYGYTF. The DNA of the CDR3 is TGTGCCAGCAGTTTGGGTTTGGGGCGGGGGTATGGCTACACCTTC.